This TCR beta chain was captured in a study of T cells in narcolepsy. The data were produced by immunoSEQ multiplex PCR, yet TCRdb's version contains in-frame clones alone and is incomplete. The table lists 25,000 to 30,000 clones, about four fifths of them singletons, with around 0.91% in the top ten. This clone was picked up a small number of times. The CDR3 sequence is 15 residues long. The germline CDR1 and CDR2 sequences are SEHNR and FQNEAQ (reference sequence). Losses at the gene ends were 2 bases for V and 7 bases for J; bases not matched to a gene: 5. Material: CD45RA- memory CD4+ T cells from PBMCs. This clonotype was sampled from a human donor with narcolepsy. The J gene is TRBJ2-1, the V gene TRBV7-9, with TRBD2 matching 10 bases. CDR3 in DNA: TGTGCCAGCAGCTTAAGAAGCGGGGGGGAAAATGAGCAGTTCTTC. Amino acids: CASSLRSGGENEQFF.